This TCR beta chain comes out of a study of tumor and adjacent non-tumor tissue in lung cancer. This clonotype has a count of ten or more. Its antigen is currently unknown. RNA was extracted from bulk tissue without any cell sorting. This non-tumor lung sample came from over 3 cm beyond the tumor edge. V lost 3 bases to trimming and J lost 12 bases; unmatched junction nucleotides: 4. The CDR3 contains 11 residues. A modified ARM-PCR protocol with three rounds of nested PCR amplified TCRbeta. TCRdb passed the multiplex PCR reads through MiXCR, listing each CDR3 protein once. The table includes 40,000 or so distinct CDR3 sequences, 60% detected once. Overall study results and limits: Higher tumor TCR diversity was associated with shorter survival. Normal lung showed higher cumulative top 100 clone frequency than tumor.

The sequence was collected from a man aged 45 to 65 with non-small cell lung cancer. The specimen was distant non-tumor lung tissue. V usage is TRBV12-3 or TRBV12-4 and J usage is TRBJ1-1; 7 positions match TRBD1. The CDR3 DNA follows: TGTGCCAGCAGTTTTTGGGACAGACCTTTCTTT. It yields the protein CASSFWDRPFF.